Listed below are T cell receptor beta chains from one sample, sequenced in a study of shared clonotypes between healthy human individuals. Data came from immunoSEQ multiplex PCR; TCRdb stores just in-frame clones and leaves some out. The table has fewer than 850,000 clones, about 78% seen once. Sequenced material: memory CD4+ T cells sorted from blood. These receptors originate from a woman aged 30 to 39 in good health. The conserved cysteine and the conserved F or W are not part of the CDR3 here. The order of the fields is J gene, V gene, D gene, CDR3 protein. A D gene is named only where the DNA matches it firmly.

TRBJ1-3	TRBV25-1	.	ASSEAARIGNTIY
TRBJ2-7	TRBV19	TRBD2	ASSKRGTSGSLLSYEQY
TRBJ1-6	TRBV30	.	AWAPHGTLH
TRBJ2-1	TRBV16	.	ASSHFRDWIHNEQF
TRBJ1-1	TRBV7-9	TRBD1	ASSSGQEINTEAF
TRBJ2-1	TRBV4-1	.	ASSRSSGTSYNEQF
TRBJ2-7	TRBV11-2	.	ASSLDRSHEQY
TRBJ1-1	TRBV19	TRBD1	ASRWRGLVNTEAF
TRBJ1-1	TRBV7-8	TRBD1	ASSRGQMNTEAF
TRBJ2-7	TRBV4-1	TRBD1	ASRASGGSGEQY
TRBJ2-7	TRBV7-6	TRBD2	ASSRSGLAGYRSREQY
TRBJ2-3	TRBV5-4	TRBD2	ASSLVAGGPDTQY
TRBJ2-2	TRBV19	TRBD2	ASSQAGAANTGELF
TRBJ2-5	TRBV6-5	.	ASRERTNRETQY
TRBJ2-7	TRBV28	.	ASTPGPQGTYEQY
TRBJ1-2	TRBV4-1	TRBD1	ASSQGQGASNYGYT
TRBJ2-7	TRBV29-1	.	SAAADDRFLEQY
TRBJ1-1	TRBV18	.	ASSPEGHLNTEAF
TRBJ2-3	TRBV2	TRBD1	ASSGQGGTDTQY
TRBJ2-1	TRBV30	.	AWSMGGEQF
TRBJ1-5	TRBV2	.	ASSFDTANQPQH
TRBJ2-7	TRBV19	.	ASSGVGYEQY
TRBJ2-2	TRBV2	.	ASSETRNTGELF
TRBJ1-4	TRBV10-1	.	ASSAIRGEKLF
TRBJ2-3	TRBV27	TRBD1	ASTPGGDSGTDTQY
TRBJ2-7	TRBV19	.	ASSIGPHINEQY
TRBJ2-7	TRBV18	.	ASSPSRVGGTGIYEQY
TRBJ2-1	TRBV7-8	TRBD2	ASSPLASGTYNEQF
TRBJ1-2	TRBV19	TRBD1	ASRPSDRGLGYGYT
TRBJ2-7	TRBV15	.	ATSRDLGRIPYEQY
TRBJ2-7	TRBV20-1	.	SADSSYEQY
TRBJ2-1	TRBV7-2	.	ASRSRGSSYNEQF
TRBJ2-3	TRBV4-1	TRBD2	ASSQVPSGSLDTQY
TRBJ2-7	TRBV5-1	TRBD2	ASRSGLAGEEY
TRBJ1-1	TRBV2	.	ASNKRGWRGVTEAF
TRBJ1-6	TRBV30	.	AWRTENSPLH
TRBJ2-1	TRBV4-1	TRBD2	ASSQLAEQF
TRBJ2-1	TRBV2	TRBD2	ASRLADNNEQF
TRBJ2-5	TRBV2	.	ASSEPRGIQETQY
TRBJ1-2	TRBV5-6	.	ASSLGDTAGYT
TRBJ2-1	TRBV28	TRBD2	ASSLSGLAGVKF
TRBJ1-4	TRBV5-1	.	ASSPASTNEKLF
TRBJ1-2	TRBV6-4	.	ASAEQGGANYGYT
TRBJ2-1	TRBV5-1	TRBD1	ASSLAPGQGAYEQF
TRBJ2-3	TRBV2	.	ASSTLAVTDTQY